This T cell receptor (beta chain) originates from a study of vaccination effects on CD4 cells after COVID-19. Study background: Before any sequencing was done, the ViraFEST assay used viral peptide pools to expand antigen-specific CD4+ T cells. BNT162b2 vaccine or mRNA-1273 vaccine was given to participants in two doses.

Looked up from germline, CDR1 is SGHTA and CDR2 is FQGTGA. J gave up 3 bases and V 6 bases, and 6 bases lay outside the gene matches. The CDR3 is made up of 15 amino acids. Findings and limits, study-wide: Substantial clonal contraction characterized both infection- and vaccine-induced clones late after vaccination.

Sequencing used immunoSEQ multiplex PCR; TCRdb keeps in-frame clones, though not all of them. The repertoire holds about 64,000 clones, with just over 70% as singletons. At the end of about 10 days of culture, CD4+ T cells were isolated. IL-2 medium took the place of half the medium on both days 3 and 7. Regarding this clone: The antigen is undetermined.

The material was CD4+ T cells from PBMCs cultured without peptide, obtained before COVID-19 vaccination. The clonotype originates from a human donor who had a prior SARS-CoV-2 infection. V usage is TRBV7-3 and J usage is TRBJ2-2, with 8 bases identical to TRBD2. CDR3 amino acids: CASRKAGDHTGELFF. The CDR3 DNA follows: TGTGCCAGCAGAAAAGCGGGGGACCACACCGGGGAGCTGTTTTTT.